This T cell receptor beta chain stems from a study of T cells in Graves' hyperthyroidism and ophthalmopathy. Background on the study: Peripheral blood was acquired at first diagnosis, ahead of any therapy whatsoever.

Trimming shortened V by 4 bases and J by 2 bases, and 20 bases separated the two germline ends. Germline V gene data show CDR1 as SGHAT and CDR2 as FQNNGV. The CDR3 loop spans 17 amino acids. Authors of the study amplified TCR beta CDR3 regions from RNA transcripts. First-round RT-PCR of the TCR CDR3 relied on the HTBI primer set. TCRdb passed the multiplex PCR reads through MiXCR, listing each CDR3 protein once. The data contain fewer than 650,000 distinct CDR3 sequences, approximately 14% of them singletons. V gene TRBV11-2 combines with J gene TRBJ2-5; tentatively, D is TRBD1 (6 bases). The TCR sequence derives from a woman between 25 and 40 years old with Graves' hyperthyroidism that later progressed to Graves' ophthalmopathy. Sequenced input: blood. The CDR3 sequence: CASSSSRDTIAQETQYF. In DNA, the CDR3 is TGTGCCAGCAGCTCTAGCCGGGACACCATCGCTCAAGAGACCCAGTACTTC.